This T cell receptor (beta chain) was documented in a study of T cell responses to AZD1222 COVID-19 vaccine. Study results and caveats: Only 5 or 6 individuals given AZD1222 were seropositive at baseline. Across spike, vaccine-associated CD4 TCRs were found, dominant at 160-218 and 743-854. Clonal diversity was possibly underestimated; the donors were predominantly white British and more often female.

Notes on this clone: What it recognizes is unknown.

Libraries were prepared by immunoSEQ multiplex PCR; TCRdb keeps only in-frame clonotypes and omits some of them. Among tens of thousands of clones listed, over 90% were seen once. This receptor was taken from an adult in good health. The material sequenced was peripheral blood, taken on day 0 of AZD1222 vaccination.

The chain's CDR3 is CASGLRTHWDYEQYF. CDR3 DNA: TGTGCTAGTGGTTTGAGGACGCACTGGGACTACGAGCAGTACTTC. V and J are TRBV12-5 and TRBJ2-7; no firm D call. This CDR3 has 15 residues. The ends were cut back, 2 bases at V and 3 bases at J, with 14 bases in the middle. CDR1 is LGHNT, CDR2 FRNRAP, per germline.